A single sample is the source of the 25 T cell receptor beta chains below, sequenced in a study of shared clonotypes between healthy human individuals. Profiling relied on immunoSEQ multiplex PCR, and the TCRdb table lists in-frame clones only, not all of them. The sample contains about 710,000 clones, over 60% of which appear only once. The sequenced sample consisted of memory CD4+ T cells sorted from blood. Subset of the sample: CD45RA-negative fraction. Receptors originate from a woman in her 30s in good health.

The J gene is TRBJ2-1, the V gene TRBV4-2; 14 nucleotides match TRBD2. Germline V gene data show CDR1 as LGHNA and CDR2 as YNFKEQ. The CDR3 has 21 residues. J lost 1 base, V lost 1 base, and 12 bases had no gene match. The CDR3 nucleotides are TGTGCCAGCAGCCAAGGCCGGGGGGGACTAGCGGGAGACAATTCCTACAATGAGCAGTTCTTC. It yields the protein CASSQGRGGLAGDNSYNEQFF.

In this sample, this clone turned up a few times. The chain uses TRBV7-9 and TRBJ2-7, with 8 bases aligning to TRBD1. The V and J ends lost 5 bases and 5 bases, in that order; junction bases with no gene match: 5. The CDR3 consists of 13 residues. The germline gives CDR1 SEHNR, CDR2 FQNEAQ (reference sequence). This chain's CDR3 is CASSQGASDEQYF. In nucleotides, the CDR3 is TGTGCCAGCAGCCAGGGGGCGTCGGACGAGCAGTACTTC.

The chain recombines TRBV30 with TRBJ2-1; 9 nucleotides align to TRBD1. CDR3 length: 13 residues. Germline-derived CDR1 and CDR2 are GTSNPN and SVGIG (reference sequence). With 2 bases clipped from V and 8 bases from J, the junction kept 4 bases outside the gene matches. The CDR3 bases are TGTGCCTGGAGTCCGGGACAGGGCCATGAGCAGTTCTTC. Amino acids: CAWSPGQGHEQFF.

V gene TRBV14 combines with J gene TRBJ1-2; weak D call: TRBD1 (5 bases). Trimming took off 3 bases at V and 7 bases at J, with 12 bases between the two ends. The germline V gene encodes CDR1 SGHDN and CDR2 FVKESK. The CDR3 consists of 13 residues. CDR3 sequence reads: CASSHTRTTGYTF. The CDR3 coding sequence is TGTGCCAGCAGCCACACAAGGACAACTGGCTACACCTTC. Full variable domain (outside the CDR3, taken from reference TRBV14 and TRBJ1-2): EAGVTQFPSHSVIEKGQTVTLRCDPISGHDNLYWYRRVMGKEIKFLLHFVKESKQDESGMPNNRFLAERTGGTYSTLKVQPAELEDSGVYFCASSHTRTTGYTFGSGTRLTVV.

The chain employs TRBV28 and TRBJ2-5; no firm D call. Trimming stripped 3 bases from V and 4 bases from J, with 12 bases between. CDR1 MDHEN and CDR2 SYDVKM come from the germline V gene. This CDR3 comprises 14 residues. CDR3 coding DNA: TGTGCCAGCAGTTTCGGCGCCGCCAGAGAGACCCAGTACTTC. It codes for CASSFGAARETQYF. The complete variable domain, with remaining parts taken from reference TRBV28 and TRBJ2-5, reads DVKVTQSSRYLVKRTGEKVFLECVQDMDHENMFWYRQDPGLGLRLIYFSYDVKMKEKGDIPEGYSVSREKKERFSLILESASTNQTSMYLCASSFGAARETQYFGPGTRLLVL.

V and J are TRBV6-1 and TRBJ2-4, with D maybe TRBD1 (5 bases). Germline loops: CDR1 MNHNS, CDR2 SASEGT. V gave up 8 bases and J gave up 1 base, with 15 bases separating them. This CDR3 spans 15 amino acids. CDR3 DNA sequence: TGTGCCAGCGCTGAACAGGTTTCTGCCAAAAACATTCAGTACTTC. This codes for CASAEQVSAKNIQYF.

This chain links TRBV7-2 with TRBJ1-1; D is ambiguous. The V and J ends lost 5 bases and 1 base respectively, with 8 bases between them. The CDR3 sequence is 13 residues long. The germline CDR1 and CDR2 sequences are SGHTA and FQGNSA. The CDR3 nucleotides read TGTGCCAGCAGCCTTTCCGGGAACACTGAAGCTTTCTTT. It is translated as CASSLSGNTEAFF.

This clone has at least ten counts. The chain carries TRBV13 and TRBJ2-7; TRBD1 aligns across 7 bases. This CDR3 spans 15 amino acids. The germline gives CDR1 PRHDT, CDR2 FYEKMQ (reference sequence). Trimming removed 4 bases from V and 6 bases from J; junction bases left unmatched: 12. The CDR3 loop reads CASSSAAGGLGEQYF. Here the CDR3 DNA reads TGTGCCAGCAGCTCCGCGGCAGGGGGTCTCGGCGAGCAGTACTTC.

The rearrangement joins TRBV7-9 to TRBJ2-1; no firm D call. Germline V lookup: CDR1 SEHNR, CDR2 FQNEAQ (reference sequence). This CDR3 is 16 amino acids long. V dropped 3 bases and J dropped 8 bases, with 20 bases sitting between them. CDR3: CASSFVHLLQLDEQFF. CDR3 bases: TGTGCCAGCAGCTTTGTCCATTTGTTACAGCTCGATGAGCAGTTCTTC.

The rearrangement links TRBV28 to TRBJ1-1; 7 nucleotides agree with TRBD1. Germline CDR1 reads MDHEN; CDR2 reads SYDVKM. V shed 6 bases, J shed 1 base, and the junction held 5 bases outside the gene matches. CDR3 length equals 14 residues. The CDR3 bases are TGTGCCAGCAGGACGGGACAGCGGAACACTGAAGCTTTCTTT. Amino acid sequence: CASRTGQRNTEAFF.

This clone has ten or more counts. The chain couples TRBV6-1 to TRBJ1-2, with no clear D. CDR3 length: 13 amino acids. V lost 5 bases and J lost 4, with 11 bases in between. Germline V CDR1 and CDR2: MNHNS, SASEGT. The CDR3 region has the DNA TGTGCCAGCAGTCCACGACAACGCTATGGCTACACCTTC. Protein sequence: CASSPRQRYGYTF.

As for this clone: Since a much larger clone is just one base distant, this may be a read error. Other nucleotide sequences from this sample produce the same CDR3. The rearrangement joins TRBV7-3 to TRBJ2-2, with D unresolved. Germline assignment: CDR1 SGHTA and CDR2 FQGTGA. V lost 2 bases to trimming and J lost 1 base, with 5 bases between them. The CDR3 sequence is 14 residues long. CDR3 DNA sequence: TGTGCCAGCAGCTTAGGCGTGAACACCGGGGAGCTGTTTTTT. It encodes CASSLGVNTGELFF.

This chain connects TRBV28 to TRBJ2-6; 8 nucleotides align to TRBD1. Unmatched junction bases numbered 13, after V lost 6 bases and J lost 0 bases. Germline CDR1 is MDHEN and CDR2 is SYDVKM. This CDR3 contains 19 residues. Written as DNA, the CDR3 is TGTGCCAGCAGACCAGACCGGACAGGGCGTAGCTCTGGGGCCAACGTCCTGACTTTC. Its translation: CASRPDRTGRSSGANVLTF.

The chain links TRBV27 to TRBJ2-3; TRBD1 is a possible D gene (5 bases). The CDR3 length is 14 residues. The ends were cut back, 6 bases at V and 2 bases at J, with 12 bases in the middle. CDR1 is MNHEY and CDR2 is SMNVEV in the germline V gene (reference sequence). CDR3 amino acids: CASRQTAITDTQYF. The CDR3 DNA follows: TGTGCCAGCAGGCAGACAGCCATCACAGATACGCAGTATTTT.

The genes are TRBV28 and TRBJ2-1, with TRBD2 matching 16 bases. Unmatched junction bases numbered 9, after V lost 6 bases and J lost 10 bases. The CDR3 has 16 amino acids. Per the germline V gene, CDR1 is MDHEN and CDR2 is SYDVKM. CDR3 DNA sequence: TGTGCCAGCAGACTAGGTGGGACTAGCGGGAGGGCAGAGCAGTTCTTC. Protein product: CASRLGGTSGRAEQFF.

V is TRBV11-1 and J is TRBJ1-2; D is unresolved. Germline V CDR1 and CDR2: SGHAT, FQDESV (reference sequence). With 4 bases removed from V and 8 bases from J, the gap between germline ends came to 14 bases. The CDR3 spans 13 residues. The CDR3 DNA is TGTGCCAGCAGCTCACCCGGGGTATCGGGCTACACCTTC. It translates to CASSSPGVSGYTF. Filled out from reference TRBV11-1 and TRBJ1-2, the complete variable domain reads EAEVAQSPRYKITEKSQAVAFWCDPISGHATLYWYRQILGQGPELLVQFQDESVVDDSQLPKDRFSAERLKGVDSTLKIQPAELGDSAMYLCASSSPGVSGYTFGSGTRLTVV.

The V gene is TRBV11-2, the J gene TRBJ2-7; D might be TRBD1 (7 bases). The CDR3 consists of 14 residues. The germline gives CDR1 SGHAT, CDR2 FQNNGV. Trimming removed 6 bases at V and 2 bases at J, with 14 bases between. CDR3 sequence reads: CASRGGQSPYEQYF. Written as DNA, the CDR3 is TGTGCCAGCAGGGGGGGACAGTCTCCCTACGAGCAGTACTTC.

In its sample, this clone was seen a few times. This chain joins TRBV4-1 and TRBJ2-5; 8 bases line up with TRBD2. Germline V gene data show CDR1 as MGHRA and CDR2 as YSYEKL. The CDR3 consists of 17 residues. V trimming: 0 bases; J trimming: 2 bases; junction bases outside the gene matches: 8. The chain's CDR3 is CASSQEGSSGLQETQYF. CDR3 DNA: TGCGCCAGCAGCCAAGAGGGGTCTAGCGGGTTGCAAGAGACCCAGTACTTC.

The CDR3, as DNA: TGTGCCAGCAGCTCTACCCCCGGGACCGCCTACGAGCAGTACTTC. As protein: CASSSTPGTAYEQYF. The chain carries TRBV6-1 and TRBJ2-7, with D tentatively TRBD1 or TRBD2 (5 bases each). Between the trimmed V and J ends, which lost 6 bases and 2 bases, there was a span of 17 bases. Germline V lookup: CDR1 MNHNS, CDR2 SASEGT. CDR3 length: 15 residues.

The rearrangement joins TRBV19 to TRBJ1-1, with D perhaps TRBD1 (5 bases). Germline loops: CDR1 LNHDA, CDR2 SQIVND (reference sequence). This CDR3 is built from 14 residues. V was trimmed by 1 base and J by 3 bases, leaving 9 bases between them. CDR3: CASSIVGGDTEAFF. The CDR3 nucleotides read TGTGCCAGTAGTATAGTTGGAGGGGACACTGAAGCTTTCTTT.

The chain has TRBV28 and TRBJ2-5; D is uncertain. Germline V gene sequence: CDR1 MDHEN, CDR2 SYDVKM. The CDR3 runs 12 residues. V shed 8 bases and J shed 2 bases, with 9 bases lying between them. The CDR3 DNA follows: TGTGCCAGCGCGGCAGCGCAAGAGACCCAGTACTTC. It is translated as CASAAAQETQYF. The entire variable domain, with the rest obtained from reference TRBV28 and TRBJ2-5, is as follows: DVKVTQSSRYLVKRTGEKVFLECVQDMDHENMFWYRQDPGLGLRLIYFSYDVKMKEKGDIPEGYSVSREKKERFSLILESASTNQTSMYLCASAAAQETQYFGPGTRLLVL.

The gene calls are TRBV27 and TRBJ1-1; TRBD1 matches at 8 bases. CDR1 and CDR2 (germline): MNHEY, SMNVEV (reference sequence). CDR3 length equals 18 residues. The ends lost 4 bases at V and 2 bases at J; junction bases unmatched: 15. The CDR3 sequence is CASSSGTGGFWTNTEAFF. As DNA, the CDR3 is TGTGCCAGCAGTTCGGGGACAGGAGGGTTTTGGACAAACACTGAAGCTTTCTTT.

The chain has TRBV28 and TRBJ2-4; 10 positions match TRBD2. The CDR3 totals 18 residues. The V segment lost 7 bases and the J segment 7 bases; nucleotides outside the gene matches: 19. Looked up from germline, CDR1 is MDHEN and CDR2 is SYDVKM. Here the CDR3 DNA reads TGTGCCAGCAACCGGGCTAGTGGGCTAGCGGGAGTAAGGAACATTCAGTACTTC. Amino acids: CASNRASGLAGVRNIQYF.

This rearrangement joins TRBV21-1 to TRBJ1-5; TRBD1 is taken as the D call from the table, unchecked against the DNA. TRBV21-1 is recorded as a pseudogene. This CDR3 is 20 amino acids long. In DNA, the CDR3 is TGTGCCAGCAGCAAAGAGGGTAATATAGGACAGACTTCGGGCAATCAGCCCCAGCATTTT. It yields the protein CASSKEGNIGQTSGNQPQHF.

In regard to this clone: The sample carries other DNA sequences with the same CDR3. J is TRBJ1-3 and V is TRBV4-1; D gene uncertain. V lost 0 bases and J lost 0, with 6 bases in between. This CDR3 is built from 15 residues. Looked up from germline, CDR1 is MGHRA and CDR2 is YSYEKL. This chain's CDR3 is CASSQDLGSGNTIYF. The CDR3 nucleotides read TGCGCCAGCAGCCAAGATCTCGGCTCTGGAAACACCATATATTTT.